The T cell receptor beta chain under discussion was sequenced for a study of T cell responses to AZD1222 COVID-19 vaccine. Study results and limitations: After the peak T cell response, and only then, were repertoires sampled. Recipients of AZD1222 seropositive at baseline numbered only 5 to 7. Clonal diversity was possibly underestimated, and white British individuals and females predominated among donors. Nearly half of spike-specific TCRs reportedly target unmutated variant regions.

This CDR3 is 12 amino acids long. V gave up 7 bases and J gave up 1 base, with 5 bases separating them. Looked up from germline, CDR1 is MGHDK and CDR2 is SYGVNS. With regard to this clone: The antigen is not known.

Sequenced by immunoSEQ multiplex PCR; TCRdb stores in-frame clones only, minus some. Of roughly 140,000 clones listed, 92% were seen once; the top ten hold 9% to 9.5%. V is TRBV25-1 and J is TRBJ1-3; D is uncertain. The sample consisted of peripheral blood, taken 28 days after the second AZD1222 dose. This TCR derives from an adult who received the AZD1222 COVID-19 vaccine. Here the CDR3 DNA reads TGTGCCAGCAAGGATTCTGGAAACACCATATATTTT. As protein: CASKDSGNTIYF. Full variable domain (outside the CDR3, taken from reference TRBV25-1 and TRBJ1-3): EADIYQTPRYLVIGTGKKITLECSQTMGHDKMYWYQQDPGMELHLIHYSYGVNSTEKGDLSSESTVSRIRTEHFPLTLESARPSHTSQYLCASKDSGNTIYFGEGSWLTVV.